This TCR beta chain derives from a study of cytotoxic CD8 clonotypes in ibrutinib-treated CLL. Study context: Mean per-sample yields comprised about 270,000 productive templates and 85,000 to 100,000 productive rearrangements. Points from the study as a whole: Clonality climbed at ibrutinib response, then dropped toward baseline at progression.

Concerning this clone itself: Antigen unknown.

Sequencing used immunoSEQ multiplex PCR; TCRdb keeps in-frame clones, though not all of them. The sample yields approximately 47,000 clones, about 69% seen once. This sequence was found in a human donor with chronic lymphocytic leukemia. The specimen comprised PBMCs, sampled after 24 months of ibrutinib treatment.

The CDR3 here is CAWSAGTGVSYEQYF. The CDR3 DNA is TGTGCCTGGAGTGCCGGGACAGGAGTATCCTACGAGCAGTACTTC. The genes are TRBV30 and TRBJ2-7, with 8 positions matching TRBD1. Germline values: CDR1 GTSNPN, CDR2 SVGIG (reference sequence). The ends lost 1 base at V and 1 base at J; junction bases unmatched: 6. The CDR3 loop spans 15 amino acids.